This T cell receptor (beta chain) was documented in a study of shared clonotypes between healthy human individuals. Study findings and constraints: Naive subsets tended to show greater estimated richness than memory subsets. Since donors were few, the genetic and exposure-history diversity represented was limited. Non-shared clonotypes had lower generation probabilities than clonotypes shared by all four sorted-subset donors.

Sequenced by immunoSEQ multiplex PCR; TCRdb stores in-frame clones only, minus some. The data show roughly 2,300,000 clones, with about nine tenths seen just once and around 0.4% held by the top ten. The CDR3 totals 16 residues. Deletions cut 3 bases from V and 0 bases from J, with 12 bases between. The germline V gene encodes CDR1 KGHSH and CDR2 LQKENI. To note about this clone: Antigen unknown.

The specimen sequenced was naive CD4+ T cells from PBMCs. Indicated subset: CD45RA+ positively selected. This clonotype was obtained from a man younger than 35 in good health. Some clones in this sample may be carry-over from other donors' samples. This chain joins TRBV18 and TRBJ1-5; D ambiguous. CDR3 loop: CASSPLGAYSNQPQHF. CDR3 DNA sequence: TGTGCCAGCTCACCCCTAGGAGCTTATAGCAATCAGCCCCAGCATTTT.